The clone carrying this TCR beta chain came up a few times. The antigen is not known. This entry comes from a study of T-cell reconstitution after alpha-beta-depleted transplantation in children. The CDR3 sequence is 13 residues long. Deletions cut 3 bases from V and 2 bases from J, with 6 bases between. Library preparation (for TCRbeta) was performed with unique molecular identifiers. Via MiXCR, TCRdb re-called the PCR reads, giving one row per CDR3 protein. Here the sample spans some 840,000 distinct CDR3 sequences, roughly 15% being singletons. Study outcomes and limitations: At day 60, the high TCRbeta diversity found in some patients originated from recipient T cells and thymic progenitors that had survived. The study reportedly traced alpha-beta T cells about two months after transplant to several hundred expanded graft clones. After one year, T-cell counts and TCRbeta diversity mostly came from new T cells.

The TCR originated in a male patient younger than 18 who had a stem cell transplant for acute lymphoblastic leukemia, so the T cells may come from the graft donor. The V call is TRBV12-3 or TRBV12-4, the J call TRBJ2-3; D unresolved. This specimen was PBMCs, mostly from graft donor cells, taken 360 days after TCRalphabeta/CD19-depleted stem cell transplant. CDR3 region: CASSLQNTDTQYF. CDR3 in DNA: TGTGCCAGCAGTTTGCAGAACACAGATACGCAGTATTTT.